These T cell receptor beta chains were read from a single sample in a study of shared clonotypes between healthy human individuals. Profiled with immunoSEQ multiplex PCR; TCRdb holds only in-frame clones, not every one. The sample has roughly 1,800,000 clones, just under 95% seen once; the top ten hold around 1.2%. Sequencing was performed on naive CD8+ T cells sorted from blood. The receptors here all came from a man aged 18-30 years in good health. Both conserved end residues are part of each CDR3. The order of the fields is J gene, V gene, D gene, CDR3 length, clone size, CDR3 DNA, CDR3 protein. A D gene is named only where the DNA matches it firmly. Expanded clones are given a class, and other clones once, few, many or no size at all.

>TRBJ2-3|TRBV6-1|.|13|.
TGTGCCACCCCGAGGGTCGGCACAGATACGCAGTATTTT
CATPRVGTDTQYF
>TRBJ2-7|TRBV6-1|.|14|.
TGTGCCAGCAGTGAATGGGGTAACTCCTACGAGCAGTACTTC
CASSEWGNSYEQYF
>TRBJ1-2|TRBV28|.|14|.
TGTGCCAGCAGTTTACAGGGGCTCGACTATGGCTACACCTTC
CASSLQGLDYGYTF
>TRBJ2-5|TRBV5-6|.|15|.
TGTGCCAGCAGCTTGACCCCCCGGGATCTCGAGACCCAGTACTTC
CASSLTPRDLETQYF
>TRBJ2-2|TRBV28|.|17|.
TGTGCCAGCAGTCCCCGGGGGGACACCTTGGCCACCGGGGAGCTGTTTTTT
CASSPRGDTLATGELFF
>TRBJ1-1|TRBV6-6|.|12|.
TGTGCCAGCAGTTACTCGGGGGCTGAAGCTTTCTTT
CASSYSGAEAFF
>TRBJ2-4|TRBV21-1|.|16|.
TGTGCCAGCAGCCTCCGACTAGCGGGAGATGGAAACATTCAGTACTTC
CASSLRLAGDGNIQYF
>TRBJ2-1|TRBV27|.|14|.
TGTGCCAGCACCCTTAGGGGTAGCGCCGATGAGCAGTTCTTC
CASTLRGSADEQFF
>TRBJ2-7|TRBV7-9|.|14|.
TGTGCCAGCAGCAAGACGACGGGGCCCTACGAGCAGTACTTC
CASSKTTGPYEQYF
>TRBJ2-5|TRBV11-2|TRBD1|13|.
TGTGCCAGCAGCTGGACAGGGGCAGAGACCCAGTACTTC
CASSWTGAETQYF
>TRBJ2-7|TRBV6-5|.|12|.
TGTGCCAGCAGAACGTCCGGGTACGAGCAGTACTTC
CASRTSGYEQYF
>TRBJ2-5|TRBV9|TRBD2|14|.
TGTGCCAGCAGCCCTCCCCGCGGGGGGGAGACCCAGTACTTC
CASSPPRGGETQYF
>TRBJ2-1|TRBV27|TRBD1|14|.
TGTGCCAGCAGTTTGGACAGGGGGTATAATGAGCAGTTCTTC
CASSLDRGYNEQFF
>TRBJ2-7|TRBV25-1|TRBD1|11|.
TGTGCCAGCTTACAGGGGTACGAGCAGTACTTC
CASLQGYEQYF
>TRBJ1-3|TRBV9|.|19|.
TGTGCCAGCAGCGCCGTAGATCCGTCCGGACACTTCTCTGGAAACACCATATATTTT
CASSAVDPSGHFSGNTIYF
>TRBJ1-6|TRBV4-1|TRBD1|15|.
TGCGCCAGCAGCCAAGAGACAGGGGACTACTCACCCCTCCACTTT
CASSQETGDYSPLHF
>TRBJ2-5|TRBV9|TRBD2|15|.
TGTGCCAGCAGCGAGACGGGAGGGGCAGGGGAGACCCAGTACTTC
CASSETGGAGETQYF
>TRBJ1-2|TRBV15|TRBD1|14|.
TGTGCCACCAGCGGGGACAGCTCTAACTATGGCTACACCTTC
CATSGDSSNYGYTF
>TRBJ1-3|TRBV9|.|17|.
TGTGCCAGCAGCCTTAATCCAAAAGGGGGCTCTGGAAACACCATATATTTT
CASSLNPKGGSGNTIYF
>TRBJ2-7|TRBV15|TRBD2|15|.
TGTGCCACCAGCAGCACCGGGACTAGCGGGCCCGAGCAGTACTTC
CATSSTGTSGPEQYF
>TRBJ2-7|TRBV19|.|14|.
TGTGCCAGTAGTATAGATCTTGGGTCTTCCGAGCAGTACTTC
CASSIDLGSSEQYF
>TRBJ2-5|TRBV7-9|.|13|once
TGTGCCAGCAGCTTGGGGGATCAAGAGACCCAGTACTTC
CASSLGDQETQYF
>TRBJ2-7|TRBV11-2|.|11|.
TGTGCCAGCAGCGAGACCTACGAGCAGTACTTC
CASSETYEQYF
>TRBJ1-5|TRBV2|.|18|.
TGTGCCAGCCGCCAAACCGGGACGGCCGGGATTTCCAATCAGCCCCAGCATTTT
CASRQTGTAGISNQPQHF
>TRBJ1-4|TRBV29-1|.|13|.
TGCAGCGTTGAGGATGGGCCTAATGAAAAACTGTTTTTT
CSVEDGPNEKLFF
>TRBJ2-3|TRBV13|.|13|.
TGTGCCAGCAGCTCATACACCTCGAATACGCAGTATTTT
CASSSYTSNTQYF
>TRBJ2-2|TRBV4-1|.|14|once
TGCGCCAGCAGCCTCCCCGGTGGCACCGGGGAGCTGTTTTTT
CASSLPGGTGELFF
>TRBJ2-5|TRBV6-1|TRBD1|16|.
TGTGCCAGCAGTGTAATTCCAGGGGGTCTACAAGAGACCCAGTACTTC
CASSVIPGGLQETQYF
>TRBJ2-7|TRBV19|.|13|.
TGTGCCAGTAGTATAAGGACTCTCTACGAGCAGTACTTC
CASSIRTLYEQYF
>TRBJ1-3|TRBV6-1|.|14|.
TGTGCCAGCACCCTGGACACGTTTGGAAACACCATATATTTT
CASTLDTFGNTIYF
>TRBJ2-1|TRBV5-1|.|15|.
TGCGCCAGCAGCTTGTCTCCCGGGGGATACAATGAGCAGTTCTTC
CASSLSPGGYNEQFF
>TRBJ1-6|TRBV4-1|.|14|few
TGCGCCAGCAGCCAAGATACGGGGAATTCACCCCTCCACTTT
CASSQDTGNSPLHF
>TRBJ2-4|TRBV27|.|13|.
TGTGCCAGCAGTTTAACGGTAACGGCCATTCAGTACTTC
CASSLTVTAIQYF
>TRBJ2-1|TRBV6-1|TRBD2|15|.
TGTGCCAGCAGTGAAGTGACTAGCGGGAGTGATGAGCAGTTCTTC
CASSEVTSGSDEQFF
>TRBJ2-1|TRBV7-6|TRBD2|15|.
TGTGCCAGCAGCTTAGAAATAGCGGGGGGAGGTGAGCAGTTCTTC
CASSLEIAGGGEQFF
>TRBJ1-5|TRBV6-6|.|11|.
TGTGCCAGCGGGGGAAATCAGCCCCAGCATTTT
CASGGNQPQHF
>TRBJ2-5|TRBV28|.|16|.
TGTGCCAGTAGTTTAGGGGTATTGGGGTTGAGAGAGACCCAGTACTTC
CASSLGVLGLRETQYF
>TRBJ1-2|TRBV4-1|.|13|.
TGCGCCAGCAGCCCCAACTACGGCTATGGCTACACCTTC
CASSPNYGYGYTF
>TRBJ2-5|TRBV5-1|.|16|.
TGCGCCAGCAGCTTGTTTAGCGGCACCCGCCAAGAGACCCAGTACTTC
CASSLFSGTRQETQYF
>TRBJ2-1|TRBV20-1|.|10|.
TGCAGTGCTAGGTCGAATGAGCAGTTCTTC
CSARSNEQFF
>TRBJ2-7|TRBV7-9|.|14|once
TGTGCCAGCAGCCAAGGACAGCTATCCTACGAGCAGTACTTC
CASSQGQLSYEQYF
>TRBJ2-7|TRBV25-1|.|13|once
TGTGCCAGCAGTGAGGATACCGGAGCGAAGCAGTACTTC
CASSEDTGAKQYF